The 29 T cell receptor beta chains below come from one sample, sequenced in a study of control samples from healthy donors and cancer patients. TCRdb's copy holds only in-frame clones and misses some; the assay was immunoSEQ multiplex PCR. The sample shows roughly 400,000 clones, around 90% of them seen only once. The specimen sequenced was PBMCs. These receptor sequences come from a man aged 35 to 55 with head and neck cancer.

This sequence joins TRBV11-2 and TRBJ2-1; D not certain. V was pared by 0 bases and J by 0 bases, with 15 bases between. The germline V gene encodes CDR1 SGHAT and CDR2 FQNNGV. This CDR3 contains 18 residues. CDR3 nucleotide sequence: TGTGCCAGCAGCTTAGATCAAAGGTACATCAGCTCCTACAATGAGCAGTTCTTC. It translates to CASSLDQRYISSYNEQFF.

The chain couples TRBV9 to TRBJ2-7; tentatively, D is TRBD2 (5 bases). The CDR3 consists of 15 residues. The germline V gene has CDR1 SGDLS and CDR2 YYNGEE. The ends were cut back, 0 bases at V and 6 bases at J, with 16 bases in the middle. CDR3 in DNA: TGTGCCAGCAGCGTAGGGGCCAGCGGCGCCTTCGAGCAGTACTTC. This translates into CASSVGASGAFEQYF. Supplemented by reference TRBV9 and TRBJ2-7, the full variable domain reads DSGVTQTPKHLITATGQRVTLRCSPRSGDLSVYWYQQSLDQGLQFLIQYYNGEERAKGNILERFSAQQFPDLHSELNLSSLELGDSALYFCASSVGASGAFEQYFGPGTRLTVT.

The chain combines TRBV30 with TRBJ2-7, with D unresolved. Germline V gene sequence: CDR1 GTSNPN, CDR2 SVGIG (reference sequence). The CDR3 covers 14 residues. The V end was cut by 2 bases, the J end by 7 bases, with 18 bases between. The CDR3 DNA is TGTGCCTGGAGTTTCAGGCTAACCACCCTGGAGCAGTACTTC. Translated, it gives CAWSFRLTTLEQYF.

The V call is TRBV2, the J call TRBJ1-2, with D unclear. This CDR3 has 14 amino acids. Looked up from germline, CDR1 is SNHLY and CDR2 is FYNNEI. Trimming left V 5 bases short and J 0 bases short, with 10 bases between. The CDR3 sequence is CASSSDTANYGYTF. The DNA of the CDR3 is TGTGCCAGCAGTTCTGACACTGCTAACTATGGCTACACCTTC. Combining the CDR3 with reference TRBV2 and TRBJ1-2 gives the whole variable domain EPEVTQTPSHQVTQMGQEVILRCVPISNHLYFYWYRQILGQKVEFLVSFYNNEISEKSEIFDDQFSVERPDGSNFTLKIRSTKLEDSAMYFCASSSDTANYGYTFGSGTRLTVV.

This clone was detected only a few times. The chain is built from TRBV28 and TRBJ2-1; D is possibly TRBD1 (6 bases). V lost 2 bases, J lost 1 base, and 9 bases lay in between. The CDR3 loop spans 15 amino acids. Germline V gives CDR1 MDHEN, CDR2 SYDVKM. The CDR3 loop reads CASSLGGWSYNEQFF. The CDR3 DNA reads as TGTGCCAGCAGTTTAGGGGGCTGGTCCTACAATGAGCAGTTCTTC.

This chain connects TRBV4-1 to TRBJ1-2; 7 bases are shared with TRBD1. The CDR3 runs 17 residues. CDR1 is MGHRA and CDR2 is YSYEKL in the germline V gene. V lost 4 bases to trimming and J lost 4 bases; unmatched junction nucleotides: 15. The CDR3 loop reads CASSLRGAQGRGYGYTF. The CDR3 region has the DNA TGCGCCAGCAGCCTCAGGGGGGCACAGGGACGGGGCTATGGCTACACCTTC.

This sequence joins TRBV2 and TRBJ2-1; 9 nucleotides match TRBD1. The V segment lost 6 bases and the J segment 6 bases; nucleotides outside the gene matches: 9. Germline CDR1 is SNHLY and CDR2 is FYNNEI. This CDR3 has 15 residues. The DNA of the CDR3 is TGTGCCAGCAGCGCGGACAGGGGAGGAGGCAATGAGCAGTTCTTC. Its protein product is CASSADRGGGNEQFF. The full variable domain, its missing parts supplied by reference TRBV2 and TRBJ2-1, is EPEVTQTPSHQVTQMGQEVILRCVPISNHLYFYWYRQILGQKVEFLVSFYNNEISEKSEIFDDQFSVERPDGSNFTLKIRSTKLEDSAMYFCASSADRGGGNEQFFGPGTRLTVL.

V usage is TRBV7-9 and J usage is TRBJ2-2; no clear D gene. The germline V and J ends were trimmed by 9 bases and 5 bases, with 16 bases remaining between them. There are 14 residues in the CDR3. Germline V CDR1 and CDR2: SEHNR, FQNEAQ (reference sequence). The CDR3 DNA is TGTGCCAGTCCTGGGCGGAACCGTACCGGGGAGCTGTTTTTT. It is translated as CASPGRNRTGELFF.

The CDR3 region is CAWSEGETQYF. The CDR3 DNA reads TGTGCCTGGAGTGAGGGGGAGACCCAGTACTTC. The chain has TRBV30 and TRBJ2-5, with D possibly TRBD1 on 5 matching bases. The germline CDR1 and CDR2 sequences are GTSNPN and SVGIG (reference sequence). Between the trimmed V and J ends, which lost 1 base and 5 bases, there was a span of 5 bases. This CDR3 is built from 11 residues. The variable domain in full, completed from reference TRBV30 and TRBJ2-5, reads SQTIHQWPATLVQPVGSPLSLECTVEGTSNPNLYWYRQAAGRGLQLLFYSVGIGQISSEVPQNLSASRPQDRQFILSSKKLLLSDSGFYLCAWSEGETQYFGPGTRLLVL.

The CDR3 DNA reads TGTGCCAGCAAACAGGGAGGTGGCGAGCAGTACTTC. It is translated as CASKQGGGEQYF. V usage is TRBV5-6 and J usage is TRBJ2-7; perhaps D is TRBD1 or TRBD2 (6 bases each). The V gene lost 6 bases and the J gene lost 6 bases, with 13 bases spanning the gap. The CDR3 is 12 residues long. Germline lookup yields CDR1 SGHDT and CDR2 YYEEEE. Using reference TRBV5-6 and TRBJ2-7 for the parts outside the CDR3, the full variable domain is DAGVTQSPTHLIKTRGQQVTLRCSPKSGHDTVSWYQQALGQGPQFIFQYYEEEERQRGNFPDRFSGHQFPNYSSELNVNALLLGDSALYLCASKQGGGEQYFGPGTRLTVT.

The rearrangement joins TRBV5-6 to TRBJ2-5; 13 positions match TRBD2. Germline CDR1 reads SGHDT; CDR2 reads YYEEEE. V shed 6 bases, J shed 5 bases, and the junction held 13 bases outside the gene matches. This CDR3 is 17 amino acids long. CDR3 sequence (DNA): TGTGCCAGCAATACTTTAGGACTAGCGGGAGTACCTGAGACCCAGTACTTC. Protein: CASNTLGLAGVPETQYF.

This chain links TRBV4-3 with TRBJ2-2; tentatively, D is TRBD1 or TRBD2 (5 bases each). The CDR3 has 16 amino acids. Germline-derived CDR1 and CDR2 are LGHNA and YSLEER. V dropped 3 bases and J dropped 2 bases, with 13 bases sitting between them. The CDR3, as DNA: TGCGCCAGCAGCCAGGCCCCCGGGGCAAACACCGGGGAGCTGTTTTTT. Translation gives CASSQAPGANTGELFF.

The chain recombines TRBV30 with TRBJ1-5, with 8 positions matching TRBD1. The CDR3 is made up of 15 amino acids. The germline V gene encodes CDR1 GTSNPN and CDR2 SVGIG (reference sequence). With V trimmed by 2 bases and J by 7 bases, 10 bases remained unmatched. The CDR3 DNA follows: TGTGCCTGGAGTCTAGGAGGACAGGGTGCCCAGCCCCAGCATTTT. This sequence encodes CAWSLGGQGAQPQHF. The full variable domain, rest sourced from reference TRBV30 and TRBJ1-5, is SQTIHQWPATLVQPVGSPLSLECTVEGTSNPNLYWYRQAAGRGLQLLFYSVGIGQISSEVPQNLSASRPQDRQFILSSKKLLLSDSGFYLCAWSLGGQGAQPQHFGDGTRLSIL.

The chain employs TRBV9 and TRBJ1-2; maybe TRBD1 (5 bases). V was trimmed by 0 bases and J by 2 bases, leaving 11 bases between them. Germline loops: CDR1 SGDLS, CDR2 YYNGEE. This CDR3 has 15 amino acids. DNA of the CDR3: TGTGCCAGCAGCGTAGTGGCAGGGAACAACTATGGCTACACCTTC. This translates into CASSVVAGNNYGYTF.

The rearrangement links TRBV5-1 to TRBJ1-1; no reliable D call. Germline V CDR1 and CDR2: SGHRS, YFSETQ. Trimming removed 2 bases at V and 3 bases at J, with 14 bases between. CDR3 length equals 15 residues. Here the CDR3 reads CASSLNYPVDTEAFF. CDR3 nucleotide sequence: TGCGCCAGCAGCTTAAATTACCCAGTAGACACTGAAGCTTTCTTT.

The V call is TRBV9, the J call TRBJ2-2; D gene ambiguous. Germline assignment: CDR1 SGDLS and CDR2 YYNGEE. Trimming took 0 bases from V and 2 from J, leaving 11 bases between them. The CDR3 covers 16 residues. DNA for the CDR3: TGTGCCAGCAGCGTAGAGGCCAGGAGAAACACCGGGGAGCTGTTTTTT. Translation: CASSVEARRNTGELFF.

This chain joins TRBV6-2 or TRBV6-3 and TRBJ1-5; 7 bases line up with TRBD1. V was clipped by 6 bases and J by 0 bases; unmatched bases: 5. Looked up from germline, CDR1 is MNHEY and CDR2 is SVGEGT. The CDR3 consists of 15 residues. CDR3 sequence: CASSRDSNSNQPQHF. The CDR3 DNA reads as TGTGCCAGCAGCAGGGACAGTAATAGCAATCAGCCCCAGCATTTT.

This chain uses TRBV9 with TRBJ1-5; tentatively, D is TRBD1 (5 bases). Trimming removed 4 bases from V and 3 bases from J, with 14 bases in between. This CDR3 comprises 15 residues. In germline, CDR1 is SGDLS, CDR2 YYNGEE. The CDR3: CASSTTPGPNQPQHF. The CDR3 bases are TGTGCCAGCAGCACCACCCCAGGGCCCAATCAGCCCCAGCATTTT.

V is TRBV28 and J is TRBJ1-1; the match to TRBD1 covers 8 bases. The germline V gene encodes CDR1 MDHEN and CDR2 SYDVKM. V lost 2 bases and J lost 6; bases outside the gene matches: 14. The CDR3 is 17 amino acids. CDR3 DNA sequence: TGTGCCAGCAGTTTAATACCCGGGACAGGAGGATTGGCTGAAGCTTTCTTT. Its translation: CASSLIPGTGGLAEAFF.

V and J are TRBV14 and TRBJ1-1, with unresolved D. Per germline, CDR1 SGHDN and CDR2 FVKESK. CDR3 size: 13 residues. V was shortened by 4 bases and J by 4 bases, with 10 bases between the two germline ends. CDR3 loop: CASSRGLLTEAFF. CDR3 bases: TGTGCCAGCAGCCGGGGATTACTCACTGAAGCTTTCTTT.

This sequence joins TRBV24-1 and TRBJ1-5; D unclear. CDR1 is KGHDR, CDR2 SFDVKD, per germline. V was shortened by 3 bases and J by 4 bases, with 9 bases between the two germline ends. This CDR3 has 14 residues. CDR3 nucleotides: TGTGCCACCAGTGATGCACGGACGAATCAGCCCCAGCATTTT. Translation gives CATSDARTNQPQHF.

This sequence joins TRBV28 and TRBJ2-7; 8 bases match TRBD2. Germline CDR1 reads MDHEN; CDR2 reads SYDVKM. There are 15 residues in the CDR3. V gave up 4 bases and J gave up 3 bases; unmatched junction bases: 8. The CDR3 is CASSYLTGGIYEQYF. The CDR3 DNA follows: TGTGCCAGCAGTTACCTTACGGGAGGGATCTACGAGCAGTACTTC. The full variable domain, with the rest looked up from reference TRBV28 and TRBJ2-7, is DVKVTQSSRYLVKRTGEKVFLECVQDMDHENMFWYRQDPGLGLRLIYFSYDVKMKEKGDIPEGYSVSREKKERFSLILESASTNQTSMYLCASSYLTGGIYEQYFGPGTRLTVT.

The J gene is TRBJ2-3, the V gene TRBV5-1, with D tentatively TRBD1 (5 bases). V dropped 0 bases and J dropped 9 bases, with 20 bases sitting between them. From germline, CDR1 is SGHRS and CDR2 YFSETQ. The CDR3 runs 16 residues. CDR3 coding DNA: TGCGCCAGCAGCTTGGGACCCCTTCACAACAAGGGGACGCAGTATTTT. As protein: CASSLGPLHNKGTQYF.

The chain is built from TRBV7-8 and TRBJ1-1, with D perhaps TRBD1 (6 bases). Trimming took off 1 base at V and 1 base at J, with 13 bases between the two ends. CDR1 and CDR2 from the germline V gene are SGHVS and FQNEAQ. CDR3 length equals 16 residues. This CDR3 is CASSLGSGAPNTEAFF. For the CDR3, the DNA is TGTGCCAGCAGCTTAGGGTCAGGGGCCCCGAACACTGAAGCTTTCTTT.

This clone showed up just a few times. CDR3 region: CASSLGWDPSYEQYF. The DNA of the CDR3 is TGTGCCAGCAGCTTAGGCTGGGACCCATCCTACGAGCAGTACTTC. This rearrangement joins TRBV11-2 to TRBJ2-7; either TRBD1 or TRBD2 may supply D (5 bases each). From germline, CDR1 is SGHAT and CDR2 FQNNGV. The length of the CDR3 is 15 residues. V was shortened by 1 base and J by 1 base, with 11 bases between the two germline ends.

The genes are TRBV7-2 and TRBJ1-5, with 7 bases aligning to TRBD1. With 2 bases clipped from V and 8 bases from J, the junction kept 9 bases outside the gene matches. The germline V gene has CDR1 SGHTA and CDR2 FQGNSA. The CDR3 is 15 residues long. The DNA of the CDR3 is TGTGCCAGCAGCTTATTCATGACAGGGAGCGAGCCCCAGCATTTT. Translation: CASSLFMTGSEPQHF.

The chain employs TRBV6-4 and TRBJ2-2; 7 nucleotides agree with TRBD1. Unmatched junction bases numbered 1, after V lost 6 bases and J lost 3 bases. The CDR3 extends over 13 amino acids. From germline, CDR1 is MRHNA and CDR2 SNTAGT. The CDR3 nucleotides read TGTGCCAGCAGACAGGGGTACACCGGGGAGCTGTTTTTT. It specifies CASRQGYTGELFF.

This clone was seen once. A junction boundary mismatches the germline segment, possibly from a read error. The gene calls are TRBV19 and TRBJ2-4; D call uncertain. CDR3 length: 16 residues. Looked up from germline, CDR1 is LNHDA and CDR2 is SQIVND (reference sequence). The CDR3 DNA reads TGTGCCTGTAGTATAGGCAGAGCCCTAGCCAAAAACATTCAGTACTTC. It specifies CACSIGRALAKNIQYF.

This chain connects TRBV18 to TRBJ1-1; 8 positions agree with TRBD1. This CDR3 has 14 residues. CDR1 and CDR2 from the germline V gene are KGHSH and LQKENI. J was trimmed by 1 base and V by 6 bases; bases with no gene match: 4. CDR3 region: CASSQQGENTEAFF. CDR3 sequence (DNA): TGTGCCAGCTCTCAACAGGGGGAGAACACTGAAGCTTTCTTT.